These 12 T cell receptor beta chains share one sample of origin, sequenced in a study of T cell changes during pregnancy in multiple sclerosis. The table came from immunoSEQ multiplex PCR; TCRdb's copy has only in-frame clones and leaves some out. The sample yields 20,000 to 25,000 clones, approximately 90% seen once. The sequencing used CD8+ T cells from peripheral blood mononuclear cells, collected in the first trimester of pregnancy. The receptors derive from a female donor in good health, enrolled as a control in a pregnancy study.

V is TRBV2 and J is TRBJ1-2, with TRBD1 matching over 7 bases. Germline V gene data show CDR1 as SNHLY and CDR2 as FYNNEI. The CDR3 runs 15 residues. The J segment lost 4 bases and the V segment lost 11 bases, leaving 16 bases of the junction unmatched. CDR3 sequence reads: CAGPGTDFSLYGYTF. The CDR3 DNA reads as TGTGCCGGCCCCGGGACAGATTTTTCCCTCTATGGCTACACCTTC.

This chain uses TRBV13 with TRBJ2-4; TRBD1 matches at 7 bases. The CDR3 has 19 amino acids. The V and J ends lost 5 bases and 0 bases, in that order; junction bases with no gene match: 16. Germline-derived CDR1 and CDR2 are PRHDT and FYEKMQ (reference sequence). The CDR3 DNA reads TGTGCCAGCAGCGTTGCGTACCGGGACAGCTTTCTAGCCAAAAACATTCAGTACTTC. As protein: CASSVAYRDSFLAKNIQYF.

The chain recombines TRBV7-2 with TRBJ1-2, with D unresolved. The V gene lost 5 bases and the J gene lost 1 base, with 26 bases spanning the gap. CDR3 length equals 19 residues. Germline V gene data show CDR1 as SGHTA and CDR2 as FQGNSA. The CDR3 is CASSPPRGGAHHFNYGYTF. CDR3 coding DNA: TGTGCCAGCAGCCCCCCACGCGGTGGAGCGCACCATTTTAACTATGGCTACACCTTC.

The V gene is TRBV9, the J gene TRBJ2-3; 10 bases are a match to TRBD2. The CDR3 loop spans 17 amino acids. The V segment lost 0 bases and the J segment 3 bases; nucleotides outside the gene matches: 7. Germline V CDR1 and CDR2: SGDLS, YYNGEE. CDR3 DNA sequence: TGTGCCAGCAGCGTAGGAATAGCGGGGGGCTATACAGATACGCAGTATTTT. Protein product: CASSVGIAGGYTDTQYF.

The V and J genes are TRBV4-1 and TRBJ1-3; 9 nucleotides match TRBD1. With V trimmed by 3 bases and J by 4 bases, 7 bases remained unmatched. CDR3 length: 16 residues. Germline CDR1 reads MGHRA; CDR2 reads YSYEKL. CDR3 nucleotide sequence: TGCGCCAGCAGCCAGTATACAGGGGGCTCCGGAAACACCATATATTTT. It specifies CASSQYTGGSGNTIYF.

CDR3 bases: TGTGCCAGCAGTCTCGGACAGAGCCTCTACGAGCAGTACTTC. Protein product: CASSLGQSLYEQYF. The rearrangement links TRBV27 to TRBJ2-7, with D perhaps matching TRBD1 (6 bases). From germline, CDR1 is MNHEY and CDR2 SMNVEV (reference sequence). Between the trimmed V and J ends, which lost 5 bases and 3 bases, there was a span of 14 bases. The CDR3 loop spans 14 amino acids.

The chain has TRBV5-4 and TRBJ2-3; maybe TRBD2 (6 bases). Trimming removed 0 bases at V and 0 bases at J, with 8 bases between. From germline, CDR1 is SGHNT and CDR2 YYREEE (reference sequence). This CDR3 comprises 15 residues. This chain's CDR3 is CASSLGRGSTDTQYF. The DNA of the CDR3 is TGTGCCAGCAGCTTGGGGAGGGGTAGCACAGATACGCAGTATTTT.

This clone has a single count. The CDR3 reads CASSASGGAYNEQFF. Written as DNA, the CDR3 is TGTGCCAGCTCCGCTAGCGGGGGGGCCTACAATGAGCAGTTCTTC. This chain joins TRBV18 and TRBJ2-1; 12 positions match TRBD2. Germline lookup yields CDR1 KGHSH and CDR2 LQKENI. CDR3 length: 15 residues. Trimming at V came to 6 bases and at J to 2 bases, leaving 2 bases not matched to a gene.

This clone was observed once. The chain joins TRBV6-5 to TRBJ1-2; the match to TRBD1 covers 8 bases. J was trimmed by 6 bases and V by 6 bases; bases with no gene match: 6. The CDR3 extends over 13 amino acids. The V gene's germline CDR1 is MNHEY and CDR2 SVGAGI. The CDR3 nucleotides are TGTGCCAGCAGCCGGGACAGGACCCATGGCTACACCTTC. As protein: CASSRDRTHGYTF.

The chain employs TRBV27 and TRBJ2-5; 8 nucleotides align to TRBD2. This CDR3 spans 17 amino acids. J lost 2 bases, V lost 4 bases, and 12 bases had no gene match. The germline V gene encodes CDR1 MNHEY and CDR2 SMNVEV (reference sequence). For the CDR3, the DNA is TGTGCCAGCAGTTCTGGGGGCGTTACGGGGGGGCAAGAGACCCAGTACTTC. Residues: CASSSGGVTGGQETQYF.

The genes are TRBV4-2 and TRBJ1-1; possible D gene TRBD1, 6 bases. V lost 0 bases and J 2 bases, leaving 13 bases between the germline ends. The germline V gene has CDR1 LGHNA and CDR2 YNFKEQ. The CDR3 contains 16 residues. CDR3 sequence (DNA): TGTGCCAGCAGCCAAGAATTCCAGGGGAGAAACACTGAAGCTTTCTTT. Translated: CASSQEFQGRNTEAFF.

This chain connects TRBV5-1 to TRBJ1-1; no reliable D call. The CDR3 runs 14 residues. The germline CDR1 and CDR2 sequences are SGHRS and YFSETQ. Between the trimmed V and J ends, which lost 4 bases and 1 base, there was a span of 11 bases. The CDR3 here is CASSPPGRNTEAFF. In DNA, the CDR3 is TGCGCCAGCAGCCCACCCGGGAGGAACACTGAAGCTTTCTTT.